The 22 T cell receptor beta chains reported below all come from one sample, sequenced in a study of T cell repertoires in cytomegalovirus infection. These receptors' targets are unknown. Each CDR3 protein is one row after TCRdb ran MiXCR on the reads. The sample lists roughly 990,000 distinct CDR3 sequences, roughly 31% seen once, with roughly 12% in the top ten. The material was cultured CD8+ T cells from PBMCs, obtained from culture after CMV antigen stimulation. The receptor set was obtained from a human donor in good health (CMV status not recorded). Some clones in this sample may be carry-over from other donors' samples.

Here the CDR3 reads CASSFRGLAGVITDTQYF. DNA of the CDR3: TGTGCCAGCAGTTTCCGCGGACTAGCGGGGGTTATCACAGATACGCAGTATTTT. The chain recombines TRBV27 with TRBJ2-3; 13 positions match TRBD2. The trim removed 3 bases at V and 2 bases at J, leaving 8 bases unmatched. Germline V gene lookup returns CDR1 MNHEY and CDR2 SMNVEV (reference sequence). This CDR3 comprises 18 residues.

This chain joins TRBV11-2 and TRBJ2-2; D unresolved. CDR3 length equals 14 residues. With 5 bases removed from V and 5 bases from J, the gap between germline ends came to 12 bases. Germline-derived CDR1 and CDR2 are SGHAT and FQNNGV. CDR3 nucleotides: TGTGCCAGCAGCCCCGGGCCGGAAACCGGGGAGCTGTTTTTT. It is translated as CASSPGPETGELFF.

This clonotype has only a few counts. J is TRBJ1-5 and V is TRBV11-1; D is perhaps TRBD1 (6 bases). The CDR3 sequence is 15 residues long. Per the germline V gene, CDR1 is SGHAT and CDR2 is FQDESV (reference sequence). V was pared by 1 base and J by 8 bases, with 15 bases between. CDR3 DNA: TGTGCCAGCAGCTTAGGGGAGACAGGAACGGAGCCCCAGCATTTT. Protein: CASSLGETGTEPQHF. Filled out from reference TRBV11-1 and TRBJ1-5, the complete variable domain reads EAEVAQSPRYKITEKSQAVAFWCDPISGHATLYWYRQILGQGPELLVQFQDESVVDDSQLPKDRFSAERLKGVDSTLKIQPAELGDSAMYLCASSLGETGTEPQHFGDGTRLSIL.

This clonotype was counted between two and nine times. The chain is built from TRBV7-6 and TRBJ2-7; 7 nucleotides agree with TRBD1. V shed 1 base, J shed 3 bases, and the junction held 6 bases outside the gene matches. The CDR3 extends over 15 amino acids. Germline assignment: CDR1 SGHVS and CDR2 FNYEAQ. The CDR3 sequence: CASSLEGAPFYEQYV. The CDR3 bases are TGTGCCAGCAGCTTAGAGGGGGCCCCCTTCTACGAGCAGTACGTC.

This clonotype was found a few times. The genes are TRBV5-6 and TRBJ1-1; no clear D gene. From germline, CDR1 is SGHDT and CDR2 YYEEEE. V was pared by 4 bases and J by 5 bases, with 18 bases between. The CDR3 loop spans 15 amino acids. This chain's CDR3 is CASSPLRLTGTEAFF. The DNA of the CDR3 is TGTGCCAGCAGCCCGCTTCGGCTCACGGGGACTGAAGCTTTCTTT.

In its sample, this clonotype was seen a few times. V is TRBV6-2 or TRBV6-3 and J is TRBJ2-3; D is possibly TRBD2 (5 bases). V lost 5 bases and J lost 3, with 24 bases in between. The germline V gene has CDR1 MNHEY and CDR2 SVGEGT. This CDR3 has 18 residues. The DNA of the CDR3 is TGTGCCAGCAGTCGGACTGAAGGGTCTCTTCGGAGGACAGATACGCAGTATTTT. Its protein product is CASSRTEGSLRRTDTQYF.

V usage is TRBV11-2 and J usage is TRBJ2-5, with 10 bases identical to TRBD2. This CDR3 spans 17 amino acids. Trimming cost V 2 bases and J 1 base; bases outside gene matches: 7. Germline lookup yields CDR1 SGHAT and CDR2 FQNNGV. The CDR3 protein is CASSLYEVAGGQETQYF. DNA of the CDR3: TGTGCCAGCAGCTTATATGAGGTAGCGGGGGGCCAAGAGACCCAGTACTTC.

This clonotype has a handful of counts. Here the CDR3 DNA reads TGCGCCAGCAGTCAGGACAGGGTTCAAGAGCAGTTCTTC. Protein: CASSQDRVQEQFF. The J gene is TRBJ2-1, the V gene TRBV4-1, with 8 bases lining up with TRBD1. Per the germline V gene, CDR1 is MGHRA and CDR2 is YSYEKL. There are 13 residues in the CDR3. Trimming took 6 bases from V and 10 from J; bases not matched to a gene: 8.

The chain has TRBV20-1 and TRBJ2-7; 8 nucleotides line up with TRBD2. V was clipped by 0 bases and J by 0 bases; unmatched bases: 4. The CDR3 covers 15 residues. Germline lookup yields CDR1 DFQATT and CDR2 SNEGSKA (reference sequence). The CDR3 bases are TGCAGTGCTAGAGATGCACTAGCGGCCTCCTACGAGCAGTACGTC. Its protein is CSARDALAASYEQYV.

This rearrangement joins TRBV15 to TRBJ1-2; D unclear. The ends were cut back, 5 bases at V and 0 bases at J, with 22 bases in the middle. This CDR3 is built from 18 residues. From germline, CDR1 is LNHNV and CDR2 YYDKDF (reference sequence). CDR3 sequence reads: CATSAPGKGGMSNYGYTF. DNA for the CDR3: TGTGCCACCAGCGCACCAGGCAAGGGTGGGATGTCTAACTATGGCTACACCTTC. The full variable domain, in which reference TRBV15 and TRBJ1-2 provide the parts outside the CDR3, is DAMVIQNPRYQVTQFGKPVTLSCSQTLNHNVMYWYQQKSSQAPKLLFHYYDKDFNNEADTPDNFQSRRPNTSFCFLDIRSPGLGDTAMYLCATSAPGKGGMSNYGYTFGSGTRLTVV.

This clonotype was seen ten or more times. The chain recombines TRBV12-3 or TRBV12-4 with TRBJ1-2, with a possible D match to TRBD1 (5 bases). The V and J ends lost 3 bases and 2 bases respectively, with 16 bases between them. CDR3 length: 16 residues. The CDR3 loop is CASSFRVQGINYGYTF. The CDR3 bases are TGTGCCAGCAGTTTCAGGGTGCAAGGGATAAACTATGGCTACACCTTC.

This clonotype appeared a few times. V is TRBV14 and J is TRBJ2-5; a possible D gene is TRBD2 (6 bases). CDR1 is SGHDN and CDR2 is FVKESK in the germline V gene. V dropped 0 bases and J dropped 5 bases, with 13 bases sitting between them. The CDR3 loop spans 15 amino acids. CDR3 sequence reads: CASSQDPGTEETQYF. CDR3 sequence (DNA): TGTGCCAGCAGCCAAGACCCCGGGACTGAGGAGACCCAGTACTTC. The full variable domain, in which reference TRBV14 and TRBJ2-5 provide the parts outside the CDR3, is EAGVTQFPSHSVIEKGQTVTLRCDPISGHDNLYWYRRVMGKEIKFLLHFVKESKQDESGMPNNRFLAERTGGTYSTLKVQPAELEDSGVYFCASSQDPGTEETQYFGPGTRLLVL.

There are a few counts of this clonotype. The J gene is TRBJ1-1, the V gene TRBV7-6; 7 bases are shared with TRBD1. The length of the CDR3 is 14 residues. The ends lost 5 bases at V and 7 bases at J; junction bases unmatched: 10. Germline CDR1 is SGHVS and CDR2 is FNYEAQ. The CDR3 sequence: CASSPGVTGVEAFF. In DNA form, the CDR3 reads TGTGCCAGCAGCCCAGGGGTCACAGGGGTTGAAGCTTTCTTT.

This clonotype has only a few counts. This chain joins TRBV6-6 and TRBJ2-7, with TRBD1 as a possible D gene (5 bases). The CDR3 is 14 amino acids. The V and J ends lost 7 bases and 0 bases respectively, with 13 bases between them. CDR1 and CDR2 (germline): MNHNY, SVGAGI (reference sequence). The CDR3 DNA reads TGTGCCAGCAAAAAGACAGCGAGCTCCTACGAGCAGTACGTC. This gives the protein CASKKTASSYEQYV.

As concerns this clonotype: A junction boundary mismatches the germline segment, possibly from a read error. The chain links TRBV7-7 to TRBJ2-2, with 12 nucleotides matching TRBD1. Germline CDR1 SSHAT, CDR2 FNYEAQ (reference sequence). There are 18 residues in the CDR3. The CDR3 DNA sequence: TGTGCTAGCAGCTTTAGCACGGGACAGGGGGCTTACACCGGGGAGCTGTTTTTT. This translates into CASSFSTGQGAYTGELFF.

This clonotype has at least ten counts. The gene calls are TRBV7-9 and TRBJ2-1; possible D gene TRBD1, 5 bases. Germline CDR1 and CDR2: SEHNR and FQNEAQ (reference sequence). V lost 0 bases and J 7 bases, leaving 7 bases between the germline ends. This CDR3 contains 13 residues. The CDR3 nucleotides read TGTGCCAGCAGCTTAGCCAGGGTGAATGAGCAGTTCTTC. It is translated as CASSLARVNEQFF.

This clonotype has only a few counts. The V call is TRBV12-3 or TRBV12-4, the J call TRBJ1-1, with 9 bases matching TRBD1. The length of the CDR3 is 15 residues. Trimming cost V 3 bases and J 3 bases; bases outside gene matches: 5. The CDR3 DNA follows: TGTGCCAGCAGTTTGGAAACAGGGGGCTACACTGAAGCTTTCTTT. Encoded protein: CASSLETGGYTEAFF.

The table lists this clonotype with a few counts. The rearrangement links TRBV29-1 to TRBJ2-5; 8 nucleotides align to TRBD1. The trim removed 0 bases at V and 2 bases at J, leaving 5 bases unmatched. The CDR3 is 15 residues long. The V gene's germline CDR1 is SQVTM and CDR2 ANQGSEA. The CDR3 reads CSVEEVRGRQETQYF. CDR3 sequence (DNA): TGCAGCGTTGAAGAGGTCAGGGGGCGGCAAGAGACCCAGTACTTC.

Points on this clonotype: Relative to the germline gene, one junction end is altered; a read error may explain this. This chain joins TRBV5-6 and TRBJ2-3; D is perhaps TRBD2 (6 bases). Germline CDR1 is SGHDT and CDR2 is YYEEEE. The CDR3 extends over 11 amino acids. The CDR3: CASSSRTKPHF. In nucleotides, the CDR3 is TGTGCCAGCAGCTCCCGGACTAAACCCCATTTT.

J is TRBJ2-3 and V is TRBV20-1; possibly TRBD1 or TRBD2 for D (5 bases each). Per germline, CDR1 DFQATT and CDR2 SNEGSKA (reference sequence). The CDR3 has 17 amino acids. V lost 0 bases to trimming and J lost 5 bases, with 21 bases between them. Written as DNA, the CDR3 is TGCAGTGCTAGAGATAGGTCGGGGTATCGAGGGGTAGATACGCAGTATTTT. Protein product: CSARDRSGYRGVDTQYF.

This clonotype has only a few counts. The chain carries TRBV7-3 and TRBJ1-6; 7 nucleotides match TRBD1. J gave up 13 bases and V 5 bases, and 17 bases lay outside the gene matches. The germline gives CDR1 SGHTA, CDR2 FQGTGA. The CDR3 is made up of 16 amino acids. The CDR3 protein is CASSTRTGDGAIPLHF. DNA for the CDR3: TGTGCCAGCAGCACCAGAACAGGGGACGGGGCCATCCCCCTCCACTTT.

This clonotype was found a few times. The V and J genes are TRBV4-1 and TRBJ1-1; 7 bases map to TRBD1. Germline V CDR1 and CDR2: MGHRA, YSYEKL. The CDR3 contains 16 residues. The junction had 10 bases not matched to a gene; V was cut back by 6 bases and J by 0 bases. Written as DNA, the CDR3 is TGCGCCAGCAGTGCCCAGGGGGGCCCATTGAACACTGAAGCTTTCTTT. As protein: CASSAQGGPLNTEAFF.